What follows are 31 T cell receptor beta chains derived from one specimen sequenced in a study of blood T cells in healthy people across ages (dated by TCRdb to the mid-2010s). The library was prepared using 5' RACE. The sample was run on an Illumina HiSeq 2500. The second PCR ran for about 6 to 11 cycles and used a J-beta primer mix along with a sample-barcoded 5' primer. TCRdb itself trimmed the public reads at Q25 with fastp, ran MiXCR and retained productive beta chains. Every CDR3 protein is listed once, alongside the most common genes and DNA of its rows. This sample holds about 780,000 distinct CDR3 sequences; 35% to 50% were observed only once. The ten largest make up 15% to 20% of the sample. Sequencing was performed on blood. These receptors originate from a man at least 80 years old in good health.

V usage is TRBV20-1 and J usage is TRBJ2-1, with TRBD2 matching 8 bases. CDR3 length equals 15 residues. Trimming at V came to 0 bases and at J to 6 bases, leaving 7 bases not matched to a gene. Germline-derived CDR1 and CDR2 are DFQATT and SNEGSKA (reference sequence). The CDR3 spells CSARDPAGAVNEQFF. The CDR3 coding sequence is TGCAGTGCTAGAGATCCAGCGGGAGCCGTCAATGAGCAGTTCTTC.

This chain uses TRBV28 with TRBJ1-2; 7 bases align to TRBD1. The CDR3 sequence is 14 residues long. The J segment lost 8 bases and the V segment lost 5 bases, leaving 11 bases of the junction unmatched. The germline CDR1 and CDR2 sequences are MDHEN and SYDVKM. The CDR3 nucleotides are TGTGCCAGCAGTCCACAGGGGAGAAGTTCCGGCTACACCTTC. Translated: CASSPQGRSSGYTF.

V gene TRBV7-9 combines with J gene TRBJ2-3, with D maybe TRBD1 (6 bases). The CDR3 totals 15 residues. CDR1 is SEHNR, CDR2 FQNEAQ, per germline (reference sequence). The V and J ends lost 5 bases and 1 base respectively, with 13 bases between them. The chain's CDR3 is CASSPDSPRTDTQYF. CDR3 nucleotide sequence: TGTGCCAGCAGCCCGGACAGTCCTCGCACAGATACGCAGTATTTT. Full variable domain (missing parts from reference TRBV7-9 and TRBJ2-3): DTGVSQNPRHKITKRGQNVTFRCDPISEHNRLYWYRQTLGQGPEFLTYFQNEAQLEKSRLLSDRFSAERPKGSFSTLEIQRTEQGDSAMYLCASSPDSPRTDTQYFGPGTRLTVL.

This clonotype was recorded a few times. The J gene is TRBJ2-7, the V gene TRBV7-2; TRBD2 matches 13 bases. The end of the DNA fits TRBJ2-5 better, so the J call may be wrong. CDR1 and CDR2 (germline): SGHTA, FQGNSA. This CDR3 spans 16 amino acids. The DNA for the CDR3 is TGTGCCAGCAGCTTAAACGGACTAGCGGGAGAAGAGACCCAGTACTTC. It codes for CASSLNGLAGEETQYF.

The rearrangement links TRBV12-3 or TRBV12-4 to TRBJ2-7, with TRBD2 identical over 12 bases. The CDR3 is 19 amino acids. The junction had 20 bases not matched to a gene; V was cut back by 4 bases and J by 7 bases. The CDR3 DNA follows: TGTGCCAGCAGTTCCCGACTAGCGGGAGTCTCGGGGCCGCTCAATGAGCAGTACTTC. This encodes CASSSRLAGVSGPLNEQYF.

The chain carries TRBV15 and TRBJ2-7; D gene unclear. The CDR3 extends over 13 amino acids. V was cut by 6 bases and J by 2 bases, with 11 bases left in between. Germline CDR1 and CDR2: LNHNV and YYDKDF (reference sequence). CDR3 sequence: CATRDRSTYEQYF. The CDR3 DNA follows: TGTGCCACCAGAGATCGGTCCACCTACGAGCAGTACTTC. The entire variable domain, with the rest obtained from reference TRBV15 and TRBJ2-7, is as follows: DAMVIQNPRYQVTQFGKPVTLSCSQTLNHNVMYWYQQKSSQAPKLLFHYYDKDFNNEADTPDNFQSRRPNTSFCFLDIRSPGLGDTAMYLCATRDRSTYEQYFGPGTRLTVT.

This chain uses TRBV4-2 with TRBJ2-3; D could derive from TRBD1 or TRBD2 (6 bases each). Trimming took 4 bases from V and 6 from J, leaving 17 bases between them. CDR1 and CDR2 from the germline V gene are LGHNA and YNFKEQ. This CDR3 is built from 15 residues. The CDR3 region is CASSPMGGLSDTQYF. The CDR3 bases are TGTGCCAGCAGCCCCATGGGGGGCCTGTCCGATACGCAGTATTTT.

V gene TRBV7-2 combines with J gene TRBJ2-5; the D call may be TRBD1 or TRBD2 (5 bases each). The assigned J gene may be wrong: the sequence end matches TRBJ2-7 better. CDR1 and CDR2 (germline): SGHTA, FQGNSA. The CDR3 loop spans 17 amino acids. The CDR3 reads CASSLVSVGLRTYEQYF. CDR3 DNA sequence: TGTGCCAGCAGCTTAGTTTCCGTGGGGCTGAGGACTTACGAGCAGTACTTC.

This clonotype was seen ten or more times. The V gene is TRBV2, the J gene TRBJ2-7; 10 bases agree with TRBD1. The junction had 5 bases not matched to a gene; V was cut back by 6 bases and J by 6 bases. Looked up from germline, CDR1 is SNHLY and CDR2 is FYNNEI. This CDR3 is 13 amino acids long. CDR3 sequence reads: CASSLDRGREQYF. CDR3 nucleotides: TGTGCCAGCAGCCTAGACAGGGGGCGCGAGCAGTACTTC.

About this clonotype itself: As the CDR3 is not closed by the conserved phenylalanine or tryptophan, this likely results from a read error. J is TRBJ2-1 and V is TRBV18, with 13 bases fitting TRBD2. With 2 bases clipped from V and 8 bases from J, the junction kept 15 bases outside the gene matches. The CDR3 consists of 19 residues. CDR1 KGHSH and CDR2 LQKENI come from the germline V gene. Here the CDR3 DNA reads TGTGCCAGCTCACCAGGGACTAGCGGGACTCACCCCGGGCGCGATGAGCAGTTCTTA. Translating gives CASSPGTSGTHPGRDEQFL.

For the CDR3, the DNA is TGTGCCAGCAGCTTCACAGGGTCTCCCTATGGCTACACCTTC. Translation: CASSFTGSPYGYTF. V usage is TRBV7-9 and J usage is TRBJ1-2; weak D call: TRBD1 (6 bases). The CDR3 runs 14 residues. V lost 3 bases and J 4 bases, leaving 12 bases between the germline ends. CDR1 is SEHNR and CDR2 is FQNEAQ in the germline V gene (reference sequence).

Only a few counts were recorded for this clonotype. The rearrangement links TRBV24-1 to TRBJ2-3; 14 positions match TRBD2. The CDR3 runs 20 residues. Germline V CDR1 and CDR2: KGHDR, SFDVKD. Losses at the gene ends were 0 bases for V and 1 base for J; bases not matched to a gene: 8. CDR3 residues: CATSDLGTSGRPLGTDTQYF. CDR3 coding DNA: TGTGCCACCAGTGATTTGGGGACTAGCGGGAGACCGCTCGGCACAGATACGCAGTATTTT.

The chain joins TRBV10-3 to TRBJ2-1, with TRBD2 matching 12 bases. The J segment lost 5 bases and the V segment lost 3 bases, leaving 8 bases of the junction unmatched. Germline CDR1 ENHRY, CDR2 SYGVKD. The CDR3 totals 17 residues. This CDR3 is CAISDPSLAGGNNEQFF. The CDR3 DNA sequence: TGTGCCATCAGTGACCCGTCACTAGCGGGAGGAAACAATGAGCAGTTCTTC.

The gene calls are TRBV3-1 and TRBJ2-4, with D uncertain. The end of the DNA aligns better with TRBJ2-7, so the J call may be wrong. The CDR3 spans 12 residues. Germline V gene lookup returns CDR1 LGHDT and CDR2 YNNKEL (reference sequence). The CDR3 DNA is TGTGCCAGCAGCCAAGTGTTGAGCGAGCAGTACTTC. It translates to CASSQVLSEQYF.

This clonotype was counted between two and nine times. J is TRBJ2-4 and V is TRBV29-1; tentative D call: TRBD1 (5 bases). This CDR3 is 13 amino acids long. V was pared by 2 bases and J by 1 base, with 6 bases between. Germline CDR1 SQVTM, CDR2 ANQGSEA. CDR3 residues: CSVEPGAKNIQYF. In DNA, the CDR3 is TGCAGCGTTGAACCAGGGGCCAAAAACATTCAGTACTTC.

On this clonotype: The junction departs from germline at one end; a sequencing error may be responsible. This chain uses TRBV7-9 with TRBJ2-1, with TRBD2 matching 8 bases. Germline lookup yields CDR1 SEHNR and CDR2 FQNEAQ (reference sequence). This CDR3 contains 16 residues. In DNA form, the CDR3 reads TGTGCCAGCAGCTTGGCCAAAGCGGGGGCCTACAGTGAGCAGTTCTTC. Protein product: CASSLAKAGAYSEQFF.

The V and J genes are TRBV12-3 or TRBV12-4 and TRBJ2-4; D is unclear. V was clipped by 7 bases and J by 0 bases, with 4 bases between them. The CDR3 runs to 12 residues. DNA of the CDR3: TGTGCCAGCACCTTAGCCAAAAACATTCAGTACTTC. This gives the protein CASTLAKNIQYF.

The table lists this clonotype with a count of one. The chain recombines TRBV24-1 with TRBJ2-3, with a weak D call TRBD2 (6 bases). Germline V gene data show CDR1 as KGHDR and CDR2 as SFDVKD. The CDR3 length is 15 residues. V lost 1 base and J lost 6, with 13 bases in between. The CDR3 sequence: CATSDFVGEVDTQYF. For the CDR3, the DNA is TGTGCCACCAGTGATTTCGTGGGGGAGGTGGATACGCAGTATTTT.

This clonotype showed up just a few times. J is TRBJ2-7 and V is TRBV11-2, with 7 bases that match TRBD1. V shed 5 bases and J 6 bases; nucleotides not matched to a gene: 7. CDR1 and CDR2 (germline): SGHAT, FQNNGV. This CDR3 comprises 13 residues. CDR3 coding DNA: TGTGCCAGCAGCGTTCACAGGGGCTCCGAGCAGTACTTC. This codes for CASSVHRGSEQYF.

Points on this clonotype: At one end, the junction sequence differs from germline, possibly due to a read error. V and J are TRBV9 and TRBJ2-2; the match to TRBD2 covers 8 bases. Germline CDR1 is SGDLS and CDR2 is YYNGEE. This CDR3 has 16 residues. The CDR3 spells CASKTTGTPGSGGLFF. CDR3 sequence (DNA): TGTGCCAGCAAAACAACCGGGACTCCCGGCAGCGGGGGGCTGTTTTTT.

This clonotype was found a few times. The gene calls are TRBV5-1 and TRBJ2-1, with D hard to call. The CDR3 loop spans 16 amino acids. Germline V lookup: CDR1 SGHRS, CDR2 YFSETQ. V was clipped by 5 bases and J by 1 base, with 16 bases between them. The CDR3 loop reads CASSILVGGSYNEQFF. The CDR3 region has the DNA TGCGCCAGCAGTATATTAGTCGGTGGTTCCTACAATGAGCAGTTCTTC.

The genes are TRBV2 and TRBJ2-1; a weak D match, TRBD1 (6 bases). The germline V gene encodes CDR1 SNHLY and CDR2 FYNNEI. V was shortened by 6 bases and J by 3 bases, with 15 bases between the two germline ends. The CDR3 spans 15 residues. The CDR3 region is CASRKLSGVYNEQFF. CDR3 DNA sequence: TGTGCCAGCAGGAAACTTTCAGGGGTCTACAATGAGCAGTTCTTC. Full variable domain (outside the CDR3, taken from reference TRBV2 and TRBJ2-1): EPEVTQTPSHQVTQMGQEVILRCVPISNHLYFYWYRQILGQKVEFLVSFYNNEISEKSEIFDDQFSVERPDGSNFTLKIRSTKLEDSAMYFCASRKLSGVYNEQFFGPGTRLTVL.

This clonotype was observed at least ten times. The chain couples TRBV4-3 to TRBJ2-3; D is possibly TRBD2 (6 bases). CDR3 size: 13 residues. The V end lost 3 bases, the J end lost 2 bases, and 6 bases lay between the germline ends. CDR1 and CDR2 (germline): LGHNA, YSLEER. The DNA for the CDR3 is TGCGCCAGCAGCCAGCGGGACACAGATACGCAGTATTTT. Its protein is CASSQRDTDTQYF.

A word on this clonotype: Germline and junction disagree at one end, which may indicate a read error. The V call is TRBV28, the J call TRBJ2-3; D not resolved. This CDR3 spans 14 amino acids. Per germline, CDR1 MDHEN and CDR2 SYDVKM. As DNA, the CDR3 is TGTGTCAGCAAACCCATCTCTCACACAGATACGCAGTATTTT. Translated, it gives CVSKPISHTDTQYF. Drawing the rest from reference TRBV28 and TRBJ2-3, the complete variable domain is DVKVTQSSRYLVKRTGEKVFLECVQDMDHENMFWYRQDPGLGLRLIYFSYDVKMKEKGDIPEGYSVSREKKERFSLILESASTNQTSMYLCVSKPISHTDTQYFGPGTRLTVL.

As DNA, the CDR3 is TGCAGTGCTAGAGATGCTAGCGGGAGGGCCTTGGACGAGCAGTTCTTC. Protein: CSARDASGRALDEQFF. The gene calls are TRBV20-1 and TRBJ2-1, with 12 positions matching TRBD2. J lost 10 bases, V lost 0 bases, and 10 bases had no gene match. CDR1 is DFQATT, CDR2 SNEGSKA, per germline (reference sequence). The CDR3 length is 16 residues.

The V call is TRBV10-3, the J call TRBJ1-1, with D perhaps TRBD1 (5 bases). V was trimmed by 4 bases and J by 7 bases, leaving 10 bases between them. Germline CDR1 reads ENHRY; CDR2 reads SYGVKD. The CDR3 sequence is 12 residues long. The CDR3 region is CAISGDSIEAFF. In nucleotides, the CDR3 is TGTGCCATCAGTGGAGACAGCATTGAAGCTTTCTTT.

V gene TRBV12-3 or TRBV12-4 combines with J gene TRBJ2-5; 13 nucleotides align to TRBD2. The junction had 11 bases not matched to a gene; V was cut back by 5 bases and J by 5 bases. This CDR3 is 17 amino acids long. The CDR3 protein is CASSPGTSGTWGETQYF. The CDR3 coding sequence is TGTGCCAGCAGTCCCGGGACTAGCGGGACCTGGGGGGAGACCCAGTACTTC.

This clonotype was recorded a few times. The DNA of the CDR3 is TGTGCCAGCAGCTTCAGTGTGCGCTTTCAGACTTTGCGGGGCACTGAAGCTTTCTTT. This translates into CASSFSVRFQTLRGTEAFF. The chain recombines TRBV7-2 with TRBJ1-1; D is unresolved. Germline V gives CDR1 SGHTA, CDR2 FQGNSA. The CDR3 length is 19 residues. V lost 3 bases and J 4 bases, leaving 27 bases between the germline ends.

The chain couples TRBV12-3 or TRBV12-4 to TRBJ2-1, with 8 bases lining up with TRBD2. This CDR3 region has 17 residues. The J segment lost 4 bases and the V segment lost 7 bases, leaving 15 bases of the junction unmatched. CDR3 region: CASILTQAGGLYNEQFF. The CDR3 DNA reads as TGTGCCAGCATCCTAACCCAGGCGGGAGGACTTTACAATGAGCAGTTCTTC.

J is TRBJ2-3 and V is TRBV2; the match to TRBD2 covers 7 bases. Germline V gene lookup returns CDR1 SNHLY and CDR2 FYNNEI. Unmatched junction bases numbered 13, after V lost 8 bases and J lost 8 bases. CDR3 length equals 14 residues. CDR3 DNA sequence: TGTGCCAGCCAGGACGGCGGGAGCTCCTGTACGCAGTATTTT. This translates into CASQDGGSSCTQYF. Supplemented by reference TRBV2 and TRBJ2-3, the full variable domain reads EPEVTQTPSHQVTQMGQEVILRCVPISNHLYFYWYRQILGQKVEFLVSFYNNEISEKSEIFDDQFSVERPDGSNFTLKIRSTKLEDSAMYFCASQDGGSSCTQYFGPGTRLTVL.

This clonotype came up a few times. The chain uses TRBV5-1 and TRBJ1-1; 7 nucleotides line up with TRBD1. The CDR3 length is 16 residues. The germline V gene encodes CDR1 SGHRS and CDR2 YFSETQ. V gave up 5 bases and J gave up 0 bases; unmatched junction bases: 10. CDR3 sequence: CASRTGLDSMNTEAFF. In DNA form, the CDR3 reads TGCGCCAGCAGGACAGGGTTGGACTCTATGAACACTGAAGCTTTCTTT.